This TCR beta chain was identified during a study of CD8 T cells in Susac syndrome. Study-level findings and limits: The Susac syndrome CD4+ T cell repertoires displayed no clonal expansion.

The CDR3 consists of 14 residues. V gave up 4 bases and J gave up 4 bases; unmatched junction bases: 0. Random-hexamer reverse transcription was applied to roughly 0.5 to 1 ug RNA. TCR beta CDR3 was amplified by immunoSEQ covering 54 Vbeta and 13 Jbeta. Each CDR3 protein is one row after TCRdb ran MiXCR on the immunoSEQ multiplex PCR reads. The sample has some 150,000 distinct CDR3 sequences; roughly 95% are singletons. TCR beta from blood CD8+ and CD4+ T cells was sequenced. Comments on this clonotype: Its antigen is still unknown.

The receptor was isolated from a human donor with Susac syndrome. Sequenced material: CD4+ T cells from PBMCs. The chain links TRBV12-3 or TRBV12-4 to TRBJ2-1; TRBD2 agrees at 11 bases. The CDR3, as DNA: TGTGCCAGCAGTTCTAGCGGGGGGTACAATGAGCAGTTCTTC. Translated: CASSSSGGYNEQFF.